A selection of T cell receptor beta chains follows, all from one sample in a study of CD8 T cells in ankylosing spondylitis. MiXCR, applied by TCRdb to the 5' RACE reads, yields one record per CDR3 protein. The table includes fewer than 550,000 distinct CDR3 sequences, about 5.4% detected once. Sequencing used blood, either unsorted or a sorted T cell fraction (not recorded which). The receptors stem from a male donor with ankylosing spondylitis. CDR3s include the opening cysteine and the closing phenylalanine or tryptophan. The D gene is left open where the match is weak. Expanded clones are given a class, and other clones once, few, many or no size at all.

size,J,D,V,CDR3,DNA
many,TRBJ2-1,TRBD2,TRBV24-1,CATSEGGRAHEQFF,TGTGCCACCAGTGAAGGTGGGAGGGCCCATGAGCAGTTCTTC
many,TRBJ1-2,-,TRBV7-2,CASSFSGDYGYTF,TGTGCCAGCAGCTTTTCAGGGGACTATGGCTACACCTTC
many,TRBJ2-1,-,TRBV9,CASSEEGSSYNEQFF,TGTGCCAGCAGCGAAGAGGGGAGCTCCTACAATGAGCAGTTCTTC
many,TRBJ1-2,TRBD1,TRBV12-3/TRBV12-4,CASRVEDRAYGYTF,TGTGCCAGCAGAGTAGAGGACAGGGCCTATGGCTACACCTTC
many,TRBJ1-2,TRBD1,TRBV20-1,CSHLLIDRESGYTF,TGCAGTCATCTTTTAATAGACAGGGAGAGTGGCTACACCTTC
many,TRBJ1-2,-,TRBV4-3,CASSQDSGGSNYGYTF,TGCGCCAGCAGCCAAGATTCGGGGGGATCTAACTATGGCTACACCTTC
many,TRBJ2-5,TRBD1,TRBV10-3,CAISEPGTGEETQYF,TGTGCCATCAGTGAGCCCGGGACAGGAGAAGAGACCCAGTACTTC
many,TRBJ2-7,TRBD1,TRBV5-1,CASSRGTAEPEQYF,TGCGCCAGCAGCCGAGGGACAGCGGAGCCCGAGCAGTACTTC
few,TRBJ2-1,TRBD2,TRBV25-1,CASSESPGAGGPGEQFF,TGTGCCAGCAGTGAATCCCCTGGAGCGGGAGGGCCGGGTGAGCAGTTCTTC
many,TRBJ1-2,-,TRBV10-3,CATLVGPRRGYTF,TGTGCCACCCTTGTAGGGCCCAGGAGGGGCTACACCTTC
many,TRBJ2-6,-,TRBV21-1,CASSKSACSSSGANVLTF,TGTGCCAGCAGCAAATCTGCGTGTAGCAGCTCTGGGGCCAACGTCCTGACTTTC
few,TRBJ2-1,-,TRBV14,CASRDASYNEQFF,TGTGCCAGCCGGGACGCCTCCTACAATGAGCAGTTCTTC
many,TRBJ2-2,-,TRBV2,CASSDLDRTNTGELFF,TGTGCCAGCAGCGACCTGGACAGAACGAACACCGGGGAGCTGTTTTTT
few,TRBJ2-3,TRBD1,TRBV12-5,CASGSGQGATDTQYF,TGTGCTAGTGGTTCGGGACAGGGGGCCACAGATACGCAGTATTTT
many,TRBJ1-5,-,TRBV4-1,CASSPSITRGNQPQHF,TGCGCCAGCAGCCCCTCAATAACCCGGGGGAATCAGCCCCAGCATTTT
once,TRBJ2-1,-,TRBV2,CASSQSWDEQFF,TGTGCCAGCAGCCAGTCTTGGGATGAGCAGTTCTTC
-,TRBJ2-5,-,TRBV7-9,CASSLELTLAETQYF,TGTGCCAGCAGCTTGGAGCTTACCCTCGCCGAGACCCAGTACTTC
-,TRBJ1-4,-,TRBV7-2,CASSTLRNSGNQLFF,TGTGCCAGCAGCACTTTACGGAATTCAGGGAATCAACTGTTTTTT
many,TRBJ2-5,-,TRBV20-1,CSASPQETQYF,TGCAGTGCTAGCCCCCAAGAGACCCAGTACTTC
-,TRBJ2-7,-,TRBV5-5,CASIHGTPISYEQYF,TGTGCCAGCATCCACGGGACACCGATTTCCTACGAGCAGTACTTC
many,TRBJ1-5,-,TRBV20-1,CSAREGGWTPDQPQHF,TGCAGTGCTAGAGAGGGCGGGTGGACACCAGATCAGCCCCAGCATTTT
many,TRBJ2-5,TRBD2,TRBV6-2/TRBV6-3,CASSRRIAGQETQYF,TGTGCCAGCAGTAGGAGGATAGCGGGCCAAGAGACCCAGTACTTC
many,TRBJ2-7,-,TRBV18,CASSPQRGNEQYF,TGTGCCAGCTCACCACAACGGGGCAACGAGCAGTACTTC
many,TRBJ2-2,-,TRBV20-1,CSARAQIPATGELFF,TGCAGTGCTAGAGCTCAAATACCGGCGACCGGGGAGCTGTTTTTT
many,TRBJ2-7,TRBD1,TRBV9,CASSAANSDRFYEQYF,TGTGCCAGCAGCGCGGCCAATTCGGACAGGTTCTACGAGCAGTACTTC
many,TRBJ1-1,-,TRBV11-2,CASSYRPLGGGEAFF,TGTGCCAGCAGTTACCGACCGCTGGGCGGGGGGGAAGCTTTCTTT
many,TRBJ2-4,-,TRBV5-5,CASSLVRQGIQYF,TGTGCCAGCAGCTTGGTCCGGCAGGGGATACAGTACTTC
many,TRBJ1-4,-,TRBV5-1,CASSLGQNFNEKLFF,TGCGCCAGCAGCTTGGGACAGAACTTTAATGAAAAACTGTTTTTT
many,TRBJ2-7,-,TRBV4-3,CASSQEFRGGEQYF,TGCGCCAGCAGCCAAGAATTTCGAGGGGGCGAGCAGTACTTC
many,TRBJ1-2,TRBD1,TRBV4-1,CASSRLGTGNYGYTF,TGCGCCAGCAGCCGGTTAGGGACAGGAAACTATGGCTACACCTTC
many,TRBJ1-2,TRBD1,TRBV5-1,CASSSGQGDYGYTF,TGCGCCAGCAGCTCGGGACAGGGCGACTATGGCTACACCTTC
many,TRBJ1-2,TRBD1,TRBV18,CASSPQPNRGANYGYTF,TGTGCCAGCTCACCGCAGCCGAACAGGGGCGCAAATTATGGCTACACCTTC
many,TRBJ2-5,TRBD2,TRBV10-3,CAISFTGAGLAGWETQYF,TGTGCCATCAGCTTTACTGGTGCGGGACTAGCGGGATGGGAGACCCAGTACTTC
many,TRBJ2-5,TRBD2,TRBV12-3/TRBV12-4,CASSFRLAGVWGIQYF,TGTGCCAGCAGTTTTCGACTAGCGGGAGTATGGGGGATCCAGTACTTC
many,TRBJ1-4,-,TRBV11-2,CATQGEKLFF,TGTGCGACGCAGGGCGAAAAACTGTTTTTT
many,TRBJ2-5,TRBD2,TRBV12-5,CASSSGRGETQYF,TGTGCTAGTTCTAGCGGGAGAGGTGAGACCCAGTACTTC
many,TRBJ1-4,TRBD1,TRBV20-1,CSARKPGTGREKLFF,TGCAGTGCTAGAAAACCCGGGACAGGGAGGGAAAAACTGTTTTTT
many,TRBJ1-1,-,TRBV20-1,CSARVVVTEAFF,TGCAGTGCTAGAGTGGTAGTCACTGAAGCTTTCTTT
-,TRBJ1-2,-,TRBV11-2,CASSFLKGKYRADYGYTF,TGTGCCAGCAGCTTTCTTAAGGGAAAATACAGGGCCGACTATGGCTACACCTTC
-,TRBJ1-6,-,TRBV9,CASSTRLDSPLHF,TGTGCCAGCAGCACCCGGTTGGATTCACCCCTCCACTTT
-,TRBJ2-1,TRBD1,TRBV29-1,CSVGTGGTEQFF,TGCAGCGTGGGGACAGGGGGCACTGAGCAGTTCTTC
few,TRBJ2-7,-,TRBV10-3,CAISEIAYRESYEQYF,TGTGCCATCAGTGAGATCGCCTACAGGGAGTCCTACGAGCAGTACTTC
many,TRBJ2-5,-,TRBV29-1,CSVVRSYQETQYF,TGCAGCGTTGTCAGGTCGTACCAAGAGACCCAGTACTTC
many,TRBJ1-4,TRBD1,TRBV20-1,CSARDPGTGNEKLFF,TGCAGTGCTAGAGATCCCGGGACAGGAAATGAAAAACTGTTTTTT
many,TRBJ2-3,TRBD1,TRBV5-1,CASSLGQGFSDTQYF,TGCGCCAGCAGCTTGGGACAGGGTTTTTCAGATACGCAGTATTTT
many,TRBJ2-1,-,TRBV7-6,CASSLRGDNYNEQFF,TGTGCCAGCAGCTTACGGGGGGACAATTACAATGAGCAGTTCTTC
many,TRBJ1-5,TRBD1,TRBV6-4,CASSLTGDNNQPQHF,TGTGCCAGCAGTCTGACAGGGGATAACAATCAGCCCCAGCATTTT